This T cell receptor (beta chain) was identified during a study of technical replicates of blood from several donors. Sequenced by immunoSEQ multiplex PCR; TCRdb stores in-frame clones only, minus some. The sample records more than 65,000 clones, 85% to 95% being singletons. V dropped 6 bases and J dropped 2 bases, with 23 bases sitting between them. The CDR3 loop spans 18 amino acids. The TCR originated in a human donor in good health. The sequenced sample was T cells isolated from PBMCs. The chain recombines TRBV6-7 with TRBJ2-1, with D possibly matching TRBD1 (6 bases). TRBV6-7 is an ORF; its function is uncertain. The CDR3 loop is CASSPTAFDRPAYNEQFF. CDR3 sequence (DNA): TGTGCCAGCAGCCCCACCGCCTTCGACAGGCCAGCCTACAATGAGCAGTTCTTC.